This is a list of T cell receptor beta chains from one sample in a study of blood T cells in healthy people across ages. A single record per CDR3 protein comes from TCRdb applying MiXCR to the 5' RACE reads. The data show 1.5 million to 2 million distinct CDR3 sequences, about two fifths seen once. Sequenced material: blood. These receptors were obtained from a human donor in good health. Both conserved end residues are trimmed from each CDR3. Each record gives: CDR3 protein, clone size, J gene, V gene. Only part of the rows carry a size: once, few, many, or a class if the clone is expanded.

ASKGGTTDTQY | - | TRBJ2-3 | TRBV5-1
ASSLAYGSQINEKLF | - | TRBJ1-4 | TRBV5-5
ASSQDHGTFYEQY | - | - | TRBV4-3
ASSPQVGLNQPQH | many | TRBJ1-5 | TRBV12-3/TRBV12-4
ASSLRLAGVEDTQY | - | TRBJ2-3 | TRBV7-9
ATSPGAVDNEQF | - | TRBJ2-1 | TRBV15
ASSLGVPGAYEQY | - | TRBJ2-7 | TRBV12-3/TRBV12-4
AGSLEDSYGYT | - | TRBJ1-2 | TRBV5-1
ASNQLHGANTEAF | - | TRBJ1-1 | TRBV4-3
ASSLARGLAGYSSTDTQY | - | TRBJ2-3 | TRBV5-1
AISQVRDQSQY | - | TRBJ2-7 | TRBV10-3
SATTGTEAF | - | TRBJ1-1 | TRBV29-1
SATDGPNQPQH | - | TRBJ1-5 | TRBV20-1
ASRSLSRAVNTEAF | - | TRBJ1-1 | TRBV9
SVAEGEQY | few | TRBJ2-3 | TRBV29-1
ASSPSGGAKNIQY | few | TRBJ2-4 | TRBV5-1
ASSYSSTGALRETRY | - | TRBJ2-7 | TRBV6-2/TRBV6-3
ASSLAQGWLGETQY | - | TRBJ2-5 | TRBV7-9
SATPGGANTGELF | once | TRBJ2-2 | TRBV20-1
SARQGGTYTEAF | - | TRBJ1-1 | TRBV20-1
ASSIGLASSGANVLT | few | TRBJ2-6 | TRBV13
ASSVGALQGAWETQY | few | TRBJ2-5 | TRBV9
ASSYRPKGGGTLHEQY | - | TRBJ2-7 | TRBV6-5
SGARDRSSDTQY | once | TRBJ2-3 | TRBV29-1
ASSPKVHYGYT | - | TRBJ1-2 | TRBV6-6
ASSGTAGYT | - | TRBJ1-2 | TRBV12-5
SAVDHRAAEAF | few | TRBJ1-1 | TRBV20-1
ASSQSFVHEQY | - | TRBJ2-7 | TRBV27
SGQNTEAF | - | TRBJ1-1 | TRBV29-1
ATSRDRGQGYYEQY | few | TRBJ2-7 | TRBV15
ASSPTGEGIQY | - | TRBJ2-4 | TRBV12-3/TRBV12-4
ASSLGTSGGTYQETQY | - | TRBJ2-5 | TRBV4-1
ASSLGTSPLFQVTQY | - | TRBJ2-5 | TRBV7-2
ASVAPGGFYEQY | - | TRBJ2-7 | TRBV28
ASILHGDTQY | - | TRBJ2-3 | TRBV12-3/TRBV12-4
SATTLAGGTDTQY | - | TRBJ2-3 | TRBV20-1
ASSLVDGDNKQF | - | TRBJ2-1 | TRBV7-6
ASSSGGGQVNQPQH | - | TRBJ1-5 | TRBV7-2
ASSGTSESYEQY | few | TRBJ2-7 | TRBV5-1
ASSPPHTNYEQY | - | TRBJ2-7 | TRBV18
SASLGVAGVGEQY | - | - | TRBV20-1
ASSPVAGGLNEQF | few | TRBJ2-1 | TRBV12-3/TRBV12-4
SARGGQGQPQH | - | TRBJ1-5 | TRBV20-1
ASSLAGDTYEQY | few | TRBJ2-7 | TRBV7-9
ASSDIMHTDTQY | few | TRBJ2-3 | TRBV6-2/TRBV6-3
SAVVPYTEAF | few | TRBJ1-1 | TRBV20-1
SARSLAGGALPNEQF | few | TRBJ2-1 | TRBV20-1
ASNLNPNTEAF | - | TRBJ1-1 | TRBV27
ASGRTSSTDTQY | few | TRBJ2-3 | TRBV25-1
ASSQELVVGLTATQY | few | TRBJ2-3 | TRBV4-3
VSSLRTFSYNEQF | few | TRBJ2-1 | TRBV7-2
ASRTGYNQPQH | - | TRBJ1-5 | TRBV2
ASSYLGGPPQH | few | TRBJ1-5 | TRBV6-5
ASSLKASSLSNQPQH | - | TRBJ1-5 | TRBV7-2
ASSQGTSGTPYEQY | - | TRBJ2-7 | TRBV3-1
GVKWTGTYEQY | few | - | TRBV29-1
ASSYSWETTDTQY | few | TRBJ2-3 | TRBV6-5
ASSATGTVYGYT | - | TRBJ1-2 | TRBV5-1
AINGQGDNYGYT | few | TRBJ1-2 | TRBV10-3
ASSFSLAGAKDTQY | - | TRBJ2-3 | TRBV7-2